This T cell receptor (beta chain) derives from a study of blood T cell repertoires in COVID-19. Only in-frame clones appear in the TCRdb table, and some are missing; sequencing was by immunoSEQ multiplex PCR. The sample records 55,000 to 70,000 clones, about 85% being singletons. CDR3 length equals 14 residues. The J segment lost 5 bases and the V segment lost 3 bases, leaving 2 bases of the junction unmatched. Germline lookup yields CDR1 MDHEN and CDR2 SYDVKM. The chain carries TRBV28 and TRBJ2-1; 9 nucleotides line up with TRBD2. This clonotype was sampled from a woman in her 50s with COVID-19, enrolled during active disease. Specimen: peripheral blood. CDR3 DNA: TGTGCCAGCAGTTTGGCGGGAGGGGACAATGAGCAGTTCTTC. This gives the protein CASSLAGGDNEQFF.